Below, one TCR beta chain is given with its context. What it binds is not known. The sample is drawn from a study of OX40 agonist ivuxolimab in advanced cancers. Study at large: Ivuxolimab doses were 0.01, 0.1, 0.3, 1.5, 3 or 10 mg/kg every 2 weeks.

Germline V gene sequence: CDR1 LNHDA, CDR2 SQIVND (reference sequence). J was trimmed by 2 bases and V by 5 bases; bases with no gene match: 4. This CDR3 is 15 amino acids long. Study findings and constraints: CD4+ and CD8+ blood T cells expanded clonally by week 6 at 0.1 to 3.0 mg/kg.

Any history of autoimmune disease or systemic immunosuppression disqualified patients. Blood got drawn at baseline, again on cycle 4 day 1, and then on cycle 7 day 1. The repertoire was sequenced with immunoSEQ multiplex PCR; TCRdb's copy has only in-frame clones and lacks some. This table has about 81,000 clones, about 88% appearing once. This chain joins TRBV19 and TRBJ2-7; 12 bases align to TRBD1. The sample consisted of CD4+ or CD8+ T cells sorted from blood, taken in a trial of the OX40 agonist ivuxolimab. The receptor was derived from an adult with an advanced solid tumor such as melanoma, head and neck, liver or kidney cancer. CDR3 nucleotide sequence: TGTGCCAGTAGTGTGGGACAGGGGGCCACCTACGAGCAGTACTTC. It specifies CASSVGQGATYEQYF.